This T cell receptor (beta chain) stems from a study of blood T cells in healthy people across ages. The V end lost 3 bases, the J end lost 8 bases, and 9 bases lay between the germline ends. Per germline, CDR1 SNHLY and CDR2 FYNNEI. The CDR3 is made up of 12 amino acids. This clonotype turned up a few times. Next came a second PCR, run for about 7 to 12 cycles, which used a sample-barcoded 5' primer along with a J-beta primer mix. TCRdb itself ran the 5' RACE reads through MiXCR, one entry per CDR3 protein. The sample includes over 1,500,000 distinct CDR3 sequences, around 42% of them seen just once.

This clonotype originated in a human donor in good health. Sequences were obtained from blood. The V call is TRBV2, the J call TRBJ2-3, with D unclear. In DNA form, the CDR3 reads TGTGCCAGCAGTGATCAGTCTACTACGCAGTATTTT. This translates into CASSDQSTTQYF.